The clone carrying this T cell receptor (beta chain) was seen many times. No antigen is known for it. Amplified TCR beta CDR3 regions derived from RNA transcripts. The HTBI set primed first-round TCR CDR3 RT-PCR. MiXCR was run by TCRdb on the multiplex PCR reads, yielding one entry per CDR3 protein. The sample lists approximately 200,000 distinct CDR3 sequences, around 16% seen once, with 44% in the top ten. The entry originates in a study of T cells in Graves' hyperthyroidism and ophthalmopathy. Trimming took 5 bases from V and 2 from J, leaving 21 bases between them. CDR1 is DFQATT and CDR2 is SNEGSKA in the germline V gene (reference sequence). This CDR3 spans 16 amino acids. Fresh peripheral blood, 7.5 to 10 ml, yielded the PBMCs. Regarding the study as a whole: Blood samples included most of the expanded thyroid clonotypes exceeding 0.001.

The sample was blood. The chain is built from TRBV20-1 and TRBJ2-5, with D possibly TRBD1 on 5 matching bases. This TCR derives from a man between 35 and 55 years old with Graves' hyperthyroidism. CDR3 protein: CSALPALAREQETQYF. In nucleotides, the CDR3 is TGCAGTGCTCTACCGGCTCTGGCCAGGGAACAAGAGACCCAGTACTTC.